This T cell receptor beta chain came from a study of cytomegalovirus exposure and HLA in healthy donors. Repertoires were generated with immunoSEQ multiplex PCR, while TCRdb's copy carries only in-frame clones and drops some. Among around 60,000 clones listed, over 85% were seen once. V was shortened by 2 bases and J by 5 bases, with 13 bases between the two germline ends. Germline V gene sequence: CDR1 SGDLS, CDR2 YYNGEE. This CDR3 comprises 14 residues. Study findings and constraints: Most sequenced TCRs were rare (though some public TCRs occurred in many donors).

As for this clone: Its matching antigen is unknown.

The receptor's source is a man aged 18 to 35 in good health and CMV-seronegative. The sequenced sample was PBMCs. This chain joins TRBV9 and TRBJ2-5; a possible D gene is TRBD2 (6 bases). In DNA, the CDR3 is TGTGCCAGCAGCGTGTCCGGGAGAGCGGAGACCCAGTACTTC. It codes for CASSVSGRAETQYF.